This T cell receptor (beta chain) is drawn from a study of siplizumab effects on memory and regulatory T cells (dated by TCRdb to between 2017 and 2020). About the full investigation: The study examined how the anti-CD2 antibody siplizumab affects alloreactive T-cell subsets in allogeneic mixed lymphocyte reactions built from human PBMCs. General conclusions and limits of the study: Unstimulated naive T cells appeared more diverse than memory T cells, and naive cells seemed to contribute substantially to the alloresponse. Sequences below about 10^-5 frequency were poorly captured, so only a minor fraction of alloreactive clones could be mapped to unstimulated subsets. Siplizumab significantly lowered the cumulative frequency of alloreactive sequences that could be traced to unstimulated CD4+ memory T cells. Whether proliferating Tregs from siplizumab cultures were suppressive was not functionally confirmed. Among mappable alloreactive CD4+ clones, an average Treg-derived fraction of over 60% was observed with siplizumab, compared with roughly 27% in control reactions. For roughly 80-96% of proliferating CD4+ or CD8+ clones, no naive or memory phenotype could be assigned.

The CDR3 sequence holds 13 residues, the cysteine and phenylalanine included. The CDR3 DNA has 39 bases and is translated from base 1. CDR1 and CDR2, looked up from the germline V gene, are SNHLY and FYNNEI. Cut back by 7 bases and 6 bases, the V and J ends lie 12 bases apart. Sorted unstimulated T cells and proliferating T cells recovered from mixed lymphocyte reactions underwent TCRbeta CDR3 sequencing. Fresh whole blood from roughly ten HLA-typed healthy donors was used to isolate PBMCs. On this clone itself: No antigen is known for it. Base qualities are not recorded, but no much larger clone differs from it by a single base.

Library construction relied on the immunoSEQ multiplex PCR assay. Each sample had 80,000 to 100,000 TCR templates assayed by the deep sequencing platform. Genomic DNA extracted from sorted T cells was used for TCRbeta CDR3 sequencing. From the authors' description of their analysis: The R programming language was used for clonal analysis of the TCRbeta CDR3 data. Unstimulated samples were compared with post-reaction CFSE-low samples to define alloreactive CD4+ and CD8+ clones. Regulatory or non-regulatory origin of alloreactive CD4+ clones was assigned by matching sequences to the sorted unstimulated Treg and non-Treg repertoires. The immuneACCESS repertoire file appears here via TCRdb, limited to in-frame rearrangements. These files lack a portion of the clones; in checked studies, under half of the deficit traces to unresolved V genes, and the cause of the others is not known. V and J calls plus clone size are reproduced from that table; the DNA served to infer D and trimming. This sample is represented by 85,000 to 90,000 clones; about 90% of them were singletons. The ten largest clones add up to roughly 15% of the sample.

The origin of this receptor is a human donor in good health. The chain is encoded by TRBV2 joined to TRBJ2-2, with the D segment identity uncertain. Sample: CD4+ T cells sorted from blood. The CDR3 protein is CASKDFGPGELFF. The DNA reads TGTGCCAGCAAGGATTTCGGCCCCGGGGAGCTGTTTTTT. With the rest looked up from the reference TRBV2 and TRBJ2-2 genes rather than sequenced, the full variable domain is EPEVTQTPSHQVTQMGQEVILRCVPISNHLYFYWYRQILGQKVEFLVSFYNNEISEKSEIFDDQFSVERPDGSNFTLKIRSTKLEDSAMYFCASKDFGPGELFFGEGSRLTVL.